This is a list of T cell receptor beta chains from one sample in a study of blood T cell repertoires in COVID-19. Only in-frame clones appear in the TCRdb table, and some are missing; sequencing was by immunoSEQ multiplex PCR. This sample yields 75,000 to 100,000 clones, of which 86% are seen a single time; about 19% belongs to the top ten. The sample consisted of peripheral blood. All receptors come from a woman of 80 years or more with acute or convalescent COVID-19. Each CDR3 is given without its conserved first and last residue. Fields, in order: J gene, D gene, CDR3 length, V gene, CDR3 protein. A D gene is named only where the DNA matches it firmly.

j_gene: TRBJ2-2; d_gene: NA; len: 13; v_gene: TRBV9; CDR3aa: ASSGGATATGELF
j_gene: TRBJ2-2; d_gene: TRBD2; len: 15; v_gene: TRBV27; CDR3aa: ASRYPLAGGNTGELF
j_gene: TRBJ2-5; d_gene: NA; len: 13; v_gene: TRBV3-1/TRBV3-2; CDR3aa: ASSQDGLVQETQY
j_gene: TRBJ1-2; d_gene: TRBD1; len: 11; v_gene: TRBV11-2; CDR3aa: ASSRGLSYGYT
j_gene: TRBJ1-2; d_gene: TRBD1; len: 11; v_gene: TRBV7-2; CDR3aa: ASSPGQAYGYT
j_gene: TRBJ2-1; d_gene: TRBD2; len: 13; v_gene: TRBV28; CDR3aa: ASSDISGDYNEQF
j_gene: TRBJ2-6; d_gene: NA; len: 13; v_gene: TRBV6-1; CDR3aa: ASSDLQVRANVLT
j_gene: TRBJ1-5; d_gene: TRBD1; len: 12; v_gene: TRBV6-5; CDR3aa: ASRRQGANQPQH
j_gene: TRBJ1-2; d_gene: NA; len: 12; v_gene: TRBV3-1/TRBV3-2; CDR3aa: ASSQANRNYGYT
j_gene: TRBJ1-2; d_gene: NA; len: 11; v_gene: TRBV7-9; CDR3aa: ASSVSGVYGYT
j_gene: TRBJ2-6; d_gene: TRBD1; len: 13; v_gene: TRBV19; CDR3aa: ASEQGYGGANVLT
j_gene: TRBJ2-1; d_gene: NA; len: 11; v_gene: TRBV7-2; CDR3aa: ASSLSQGGAQF
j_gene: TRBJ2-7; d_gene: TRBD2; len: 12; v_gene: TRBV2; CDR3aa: ASKRLAGESEQY
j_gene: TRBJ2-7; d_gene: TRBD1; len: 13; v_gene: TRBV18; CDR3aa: ASSPPLTGAYEQY